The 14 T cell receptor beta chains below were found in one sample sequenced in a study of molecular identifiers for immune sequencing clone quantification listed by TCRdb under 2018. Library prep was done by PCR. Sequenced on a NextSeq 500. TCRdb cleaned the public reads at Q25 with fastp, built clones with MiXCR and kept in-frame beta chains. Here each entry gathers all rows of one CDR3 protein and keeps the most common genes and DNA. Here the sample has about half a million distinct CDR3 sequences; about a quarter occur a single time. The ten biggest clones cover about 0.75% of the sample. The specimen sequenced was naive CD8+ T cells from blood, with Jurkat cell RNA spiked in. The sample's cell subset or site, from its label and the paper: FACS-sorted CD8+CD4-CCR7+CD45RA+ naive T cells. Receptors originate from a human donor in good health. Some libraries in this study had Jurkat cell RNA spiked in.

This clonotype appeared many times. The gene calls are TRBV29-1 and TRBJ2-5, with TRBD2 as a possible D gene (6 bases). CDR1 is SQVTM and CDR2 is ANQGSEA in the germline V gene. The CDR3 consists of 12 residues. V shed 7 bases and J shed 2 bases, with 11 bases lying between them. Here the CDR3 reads CSARGDQETQYF. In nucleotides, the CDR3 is TGCAGCGCACGCGGGGATCAAGAGACCCAGTACTTC. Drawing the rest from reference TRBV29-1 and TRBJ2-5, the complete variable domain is SAVISQKPSRDICQRGTSLTIQCQVDSQVTMMFWYRQQPGQSLTLIATANQGSEATYESGFVIDKFPISRPNLTFSTLTVSNMSPEDSSIYLCSARGDQETQYFGPGTRLLVL.

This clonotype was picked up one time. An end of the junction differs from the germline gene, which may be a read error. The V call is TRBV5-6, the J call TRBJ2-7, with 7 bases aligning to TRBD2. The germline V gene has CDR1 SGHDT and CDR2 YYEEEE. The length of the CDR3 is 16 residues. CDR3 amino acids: CASSLVGLAETYERYF. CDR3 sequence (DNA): TGTGCCAGCAGCTTGGTTGGGCTAGCGGAAACCTACGAGCGGTACTTC.

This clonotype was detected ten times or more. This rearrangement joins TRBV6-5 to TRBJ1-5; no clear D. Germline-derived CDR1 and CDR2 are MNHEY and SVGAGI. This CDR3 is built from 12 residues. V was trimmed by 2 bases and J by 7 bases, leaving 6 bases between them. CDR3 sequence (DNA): TGTGCCAGCAGTTACCCCGGACAGCCCCAGCATTTT. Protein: CASSYPGQPQHF.

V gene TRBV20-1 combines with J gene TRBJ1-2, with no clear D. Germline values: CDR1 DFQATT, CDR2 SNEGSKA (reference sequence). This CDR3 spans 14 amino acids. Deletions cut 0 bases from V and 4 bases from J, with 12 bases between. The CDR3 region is CSARDNLFSYGYTF. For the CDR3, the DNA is TGCAGTGCTAGAGATAATTTGTTCAGCTATGGCTACACCTTC.

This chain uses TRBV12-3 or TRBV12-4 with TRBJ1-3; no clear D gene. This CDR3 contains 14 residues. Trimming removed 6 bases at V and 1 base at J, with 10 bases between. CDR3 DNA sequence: TGTGCCAGCAGCTCACTGGTTTCTGGAAACACCATATATTTT. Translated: CASSSLVSGNTIYF.

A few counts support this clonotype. The CDR3 nucleotides are TGTGCCATCAGTGACCCTACAGGGGGATGGAACACCGGGGAGCTGTTTTTT. Residues: CAISDPTGGWNTGELFF. The chain has TRBV10-3 and TRBJ2-2; 8 bases agree with TRBD1. With 3 bases clipped from V and 1 base from J, the junction kept 7 bases outside the gene matches. Germline V gene lookup returns CDR1 ENHRY and CDR2 SYGVKD. The CDR3 totals 17 residues.

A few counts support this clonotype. The DNA of the CDR3 is TGTGCCAGCAGCTTAGGGCCGGGGCTCTCCTACGAGCAGTACTTC. Translated, it gives CASSLGPGLSYEQYF. This chain links TRBV11-2 with TRBJ2-7; TRBD1 or TRBD2 may be the D gene (5 bases each). The germline V gene has CDR1 SGHAT and CDR2 FQNNGV. The CDR3 runs 15 residues. Trimming took 1 base from V and 0 from J, leaving 10 bases between them. The variable domain in full, with the rest retrieved from reference TRBV11-2 and TRBJ2-7, is EAGVAQSPRYKIIEKRQSVAFWCNPISGHATLYWYQQILGQGPKLLIQFQNNGVVDDSQLPKDRFSAERLKGVDSTLKIQPAKLEDSAVYLCASSLGPGLSYEQYFGPGTRLTVT.

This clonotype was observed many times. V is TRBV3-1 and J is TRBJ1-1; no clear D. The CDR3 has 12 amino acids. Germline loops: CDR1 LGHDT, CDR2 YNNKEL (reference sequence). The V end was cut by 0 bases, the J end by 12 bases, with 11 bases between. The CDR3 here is CASSQDTASTFF. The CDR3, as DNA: TGTGCCAGCAGCCAAGATACGGCCTCAACTTTCTTT.

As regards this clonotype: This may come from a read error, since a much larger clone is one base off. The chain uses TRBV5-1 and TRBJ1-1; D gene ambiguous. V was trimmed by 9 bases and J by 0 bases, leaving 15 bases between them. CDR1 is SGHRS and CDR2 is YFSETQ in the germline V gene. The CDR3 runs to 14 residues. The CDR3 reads CANTEIDLNTEAFF. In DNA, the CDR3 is TGCGCCAACACCGAGATAGATTTGAACACTGAAGCTTTCTTT.

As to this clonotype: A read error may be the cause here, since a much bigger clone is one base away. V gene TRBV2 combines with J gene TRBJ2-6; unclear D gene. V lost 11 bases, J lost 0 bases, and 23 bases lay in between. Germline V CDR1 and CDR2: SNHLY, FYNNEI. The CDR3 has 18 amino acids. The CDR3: CALARTDDSSSGANVLTF. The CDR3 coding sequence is TGTGCCCTGGCGAGGACGGATGATTCAAGCTCTGGGGCCAACGTCCTGACTTTC. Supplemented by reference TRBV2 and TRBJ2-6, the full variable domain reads EPEVTQTPSHQVTQMGQEVILRCVPISNHLYFYWYRQILGQKVEFLVSFYNNEISEKSEIFDDQFSVERPDGSNFTLKIRSTKLEDSAMYFCALARTDDSSSGANVLTFGAGSRLTVL.

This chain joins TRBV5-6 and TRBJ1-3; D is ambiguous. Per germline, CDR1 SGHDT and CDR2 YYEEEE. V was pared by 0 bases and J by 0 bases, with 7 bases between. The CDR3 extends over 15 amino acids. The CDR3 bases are TGTGCCAGCAGCTTGGTGCGAGTCTCTGGAAACACCATATATTTT. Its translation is CASSLVRVSGNTIYF.

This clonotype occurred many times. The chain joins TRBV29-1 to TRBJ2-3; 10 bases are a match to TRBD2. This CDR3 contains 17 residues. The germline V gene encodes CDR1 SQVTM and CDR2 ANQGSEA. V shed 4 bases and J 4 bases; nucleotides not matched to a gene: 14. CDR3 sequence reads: CSVGLAGAPSPPDTQYF. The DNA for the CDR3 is TGCAGCGTTGGTCTAGCGGGGGCCCCTTCTCCCCCAGATACGCAGTATTTT.

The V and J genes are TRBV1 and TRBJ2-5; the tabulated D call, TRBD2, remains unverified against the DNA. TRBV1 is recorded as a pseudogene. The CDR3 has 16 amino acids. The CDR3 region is CTSSQLSGRAKAPQYF. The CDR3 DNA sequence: TGCACCAGCAGCCAACTTAGCGGGAGGGCTAAAGCGCCCCAGTACTTC.

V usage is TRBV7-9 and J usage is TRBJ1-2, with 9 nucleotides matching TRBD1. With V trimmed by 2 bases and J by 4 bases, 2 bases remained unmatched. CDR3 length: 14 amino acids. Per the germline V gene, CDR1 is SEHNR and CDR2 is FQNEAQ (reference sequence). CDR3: CASSLPTGGYGYTF. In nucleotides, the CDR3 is TGTGCCAGCAGCTTACCGACAGGGGGCTATGGCTACACCTTC. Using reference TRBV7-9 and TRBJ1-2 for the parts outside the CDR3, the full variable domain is DTGVSQNPRHKITKRGQNVTFRCDPISEHNRLYWYRQTLGQGPEFLTYFQNEAQLEKSRLLSDRFSAERPKGSFSTLEIQRTEQGDSAMYLCASSLPTGGYGYTFGSGTRLTVV.